The 7 T cell receptor beta chains below come from one sample, sequenced in a study of cytomegalovirus exposure and HLA in healthy donors. The primer mix had 60 Vbeta and 13 Jbeta primers. Data came from immunoSEQ multiplex PCR; TCRdb stores just in-frame clones and leaves some out. The sample lists 150,000 to 200,000 clones, about four fifths seen once, with around 0.26% in the top ten. Sequenced: PBMCs. These receptors were taken from a boy under 18 in good health and CMV-seronegative.

The chain employs TRBV30 and TRBJ1-1; D remains ambiguous. Trimming removed 8 bases at V and 1 base at J, with 8 bases between. The CDR3 loop spans 11 amino acids. CDR1 GTSNPN and CDR2 SVGIG come from the germline V gene (reference sequence). The CDR3 is CAEGENTEAFF. The CDR3 region has the DNA TGTGCCGAGGGAGAGAACACTGAAGCTTTCTTT.

The CDR3 reads CASSYSEGNTEAFF. DNA for the CDR3: TGTGCCAGCAGTTACTCCGAGGGGAACACTGAAGCTTTCTTT. The rearrangement joins TRBV6-6 to TRBJ1-1; D is unresolved. Germline V gene sequence: CDR1 MNHNY, CDR2 SVGAGI (reference sequence). Trimming pared 0 bases from V and 1 base from J, leaving 6 bases between. CDR3 length: 14 residues.

This chain uses TRBV27 with TRBJ1-2; TRBD1 matches 7 bases. The germline V gene has CDR1 MNHEY and CDR2 SMNVEV (reference sequence). V lost 9 bases, J lost 8 bases, and 12 bases stayed unmatched. The CDR3 has 13 amino acids. The CDR3 DNA reads as TGTGCCAGTAAACTCTATCAGGGGGACGGCTACACCTTC. Encoded protein: CASKLYQGDGYTF.

This clone was seen a handful of times. The V gene is TRBV15, the J gene TRBJ1-3; possibly TRBD1 for D (5 bases). Germline CDR1 and CDR2: LNHNV and YYDKDF (reference sequence). The V gene lost 3 bases and the J gene lost 4 bases, with 16 bases spanning the gap. The CDR3 spans 16 residues. In DNA, the CDR3 is TGTGCCACCAGCAGGGGACGGGGGGTAGGAGGAAACACCATATATTTT. Amino acid sequence: CATSRGRGVGGNTIYF.

The J gene is TRBJ2-7, the V gene TRBV9; perhaps TRBD1 as D (5 bases). V lost 3 bases and J lost 5, with 18 bases in between. The germline gives CDR1 SGDLS, CDR2 YYNGEE. There are 15 residues in the CDR3. Written as DNA, the CDR3 is TGTGCCAGCAGCGAGGGGTGGGAATCCGCCAACGAGCAGTACTTC. Protein: CASSEGWESANEQYF.

This rearrangement joins TRBV5-4 to TRBJ1-4; perhaps TRBD1 as D (5 bases). The germline gives CDR1 SGHNT, CDR2 YYREEE (reference sequence). Trimming left V 0 bases short and J 8 bases short, with 20 bases between. The CDR3 sequence is 17 residues long. The CDR3 spells CASSLARGEIAGEKLFF. The CDR3 DNA is TGTGCCAGCAGCTTGGCCCGGGGGGAAATCGCAGGAGAAAAACTGTTTTTT.

This clone has just one count. The V and J genes are TRBV30 and TRBJ2-2, with D hard to call. V lost 0 bases to trimming and J lost 5 bases, with 4 bases between them. The CDR3 contains 12 residues. Per the germline V gene, CDR1 is GTSNPN and CDR2 is SVGIG (reference sequence). In nucleotides, the CDR3 is TGTGCCTGGAGTGTCCCGACCGGGGAGCTGTTTTTT. It yields the protein CAWSVPTGELFF.